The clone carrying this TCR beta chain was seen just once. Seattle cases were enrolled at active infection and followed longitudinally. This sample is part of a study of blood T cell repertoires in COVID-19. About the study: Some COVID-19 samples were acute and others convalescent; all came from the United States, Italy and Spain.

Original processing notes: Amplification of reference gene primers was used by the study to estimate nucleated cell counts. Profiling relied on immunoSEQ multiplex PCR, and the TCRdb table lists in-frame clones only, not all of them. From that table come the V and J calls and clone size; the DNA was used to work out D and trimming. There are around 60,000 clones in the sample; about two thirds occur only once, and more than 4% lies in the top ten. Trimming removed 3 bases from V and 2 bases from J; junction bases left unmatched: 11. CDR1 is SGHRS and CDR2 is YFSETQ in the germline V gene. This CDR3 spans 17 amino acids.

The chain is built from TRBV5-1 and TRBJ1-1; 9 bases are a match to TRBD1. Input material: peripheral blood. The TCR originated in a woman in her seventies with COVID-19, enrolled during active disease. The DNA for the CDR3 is TGCGCCAGCAGCTCGGAATGGACAGGGGCGCTTAACACTGAAGCTTTCTTT. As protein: CASSSEWTGALNTEAFF.